This T cell receptor (beta chain) is from a study of beta chain features in type 1 diabetes (dated by TCRdb to 2016 to 2018). Some background on the complete study: No differences in mean age, gender distribution, total cell number or subset yield were found between patients and healthy donors. A total of some 110 million sorted cells were examined across all samples, and a strong correlation was observed between cell number per subset and RNA yield. In the study, TCRB repertoires of sorted circulating CD4+ T cell subsets from recently diagnosed type 1 diabetes patients were compared with those of matched healthy donors. Whereas all 30 or so donors provided naive and central memory subsets, regulatory and stem cell-like memory subsets were isolated from just 8 patients and roughly eight healthy donors.

Comment on this clone: Its antigen remains unidentified. No much larger clone exists at a distance of one base, and base qualities are not known.

The CDR3 spans 14 residues, from the cysteine through the phenylalanine. The sequence is cut down to CDR3 DNA, 42 bases in frame from base 1. CDR1 is given as MGHDK and CDR2 as SYGVNS, both from the germline V gene. V sheds 8 bases and J sheds 2 bases, leaving 16 bases between their ends. General findings and caveats noted by the study authors: Because cDNA was sequenced instead of genomic DNA, activated cells with high expression could be over-represented, although the groups did not differ in activation or CD3 levels. In all four CD4+ subsets, TCRB CDR3 length was moderately but significantly shorter in type 1 diabetes patients. Naive, central memory and regulatory TCRB repertoires appeared to be more alike among patients than among healthy donors. Shorter templates might have been favored by PCR, but patient and control samples were amplified and corrected together, so both groups would have been affected equally by any skew. At VDJ recombination sites, patients with type 1 diabetes made fewer insertions and deleted more nucleotides, a pattern implying thymic rearrangement abnormalities. HLA sub-analyses involved small numbers of individuals, so any influence of HLA type on TCRB rearrangement remained unresolved.

The entire isolated RNA was reverse transcribed using the High Capacity cDNA Reverse Transcription Kit, and thus expressed TCRB transcripts were sequenced. Deep immunoSEQ sequencing was applied to naive, central memory and regulatory T cell samples, giving an average of about 3.4 million total reads per sample. Sorted cells were lysed in RLT buffer, and RNA was extracted using DNase-treated RNeasy Micro or Mini kits according to cell number. Each cell subset was processed on its own to prevent cross-contamination, while patient and healthy donor samples were processed together. Using the immunoSEQ multiplex PCR, TCRB sequences were amplified from cDNA into 87-bp fragments spanning the CDR3 region. Sequencing of the amplicons was performed on the Illumina HiSeq platform. As for how the authors treated the data: PCR bias was corrected computationally using synthetic template baselines, and reads within Hamming distance 2 were collapsed, with unmergeable singletons discarded. Reads were aligned against IMGT so that V, D and J genes, CDR3 length and insertions or deletions at six rearrangement sites could be assigned. Within each subset, clonotype counts were normalized to sorted cell number, and only after that were true diversity and Gini coefficients computed with the tcR R package. The overlap coefficient, calculated on TCRB nucleotide sequences, was used to quantify repertoire sharing. TCRdb stores this immuneACCESS table with in-frame sequences only. Part of the clones is absent; in the studies checked, under half of the shortfall reflects unresolved V genes, and no reason is known for the rest. V, J and clone size were drawn from that table, and D and trimming were deduced from the DNA. In all, the sample holds more than 300,000 clones, and roughly 9.8% of those were seen once. Less than 0.65% of the sample rests with the top ten.

From each donor, a single peripheral blood sample of 95 to 150 mL on average was drawn into heparinised tubes. A BD FACSAria II and a panel including CD45RO, CCR7, CD25, CD127, CD95 and CD27 were used to sort naive, central memory, regulatory and stem cell-like memory CD4+ T cells. Purity was above 95% for every sorted population. PBMCs were separated immediately by Lymphoprep density gradient centrifugation and were stained directly, without being cultured. So that batch effects would be minimized, each experiment stained and sorted samples in pairs, pairing one healthy donor with one patient. The chain joins TRBV25-1 to TRBJ2-7; the D gene lacks a confident call. Material: central memory CD4+ T cells from blood. This clonotype was sampled from a man aged 25 to 45 with type 1 diabetes. The CDR3 protein: CASAPGIGTYEQYF. Here is the DNA: TGTGCCAGCGCCCCCGGAATAGGGACCTACGAGCAGTACTTC.